These T cell receptor beta chains were read from a single sample in a study of blood T cells in healthy people across ages. TCRdb used MiXCR to reprocess the 5' RACE reads, holding one entry per CDR3 protein. The table has about 720,000 distinct CDR3 sequences, 22% seen once. Sequenced input: blood. These receptors all stem from a man aged 65-85 years in good health. Both conserved end residues are part of each CDR3. Each record gives: CDR3 protein, CDR3 DNA, clone size, D gene, V gene, J gene. A D gene is named only where the DNA matches it firmly. A clone size is listed for some rows: how often the clone was seen (once, few, many), or a class if it is expanded.

CSARDFSGPQETQYF,TGCAGTGCTAGAGATTTTAGCGGCCCACAAGAGACCCAGTACTTC,-,-,TRBV20-1,TRBJ2-5
CSAREGPVDTEAFF,TGCAGTGCTAGAGAGGGGCCGGTGGACACTGAAGCTTTCTTT,few,-,TRBV20-1,TRBJ1-1
CASKDWGYTF,TGTGCCAGCAAGGACTGGGGCTACACCTTC,-,-,TRBV12-3/TRBV12-4,TRBJ1-2
CASGDRNSGNTIYF,TGTGCCAGTGGAGACAGGAACTCTGGAAACACCATATATTTT,-,-,TRBV12-3/TRBV12-4,TRBJ1-3
CASSVEGGPQHF,TGTGCCAGCAGCGTAGAAGGGGGGCCCCAGCATTTT,few,-,TRBV9,TRBJ1-5
CSASSFRSTQETQYF,TGCAGTGCTAGTTCCTTTCGGTCGACCCAAGAGACCCAGTACTTC,few,-,TRBV20-1,TRBJ2-5
CASSSSTLSSYEQYF,TGCGCCAGCAGCTCTTCGACCCTGAGCTCCTACGAGCAGTACTTC,few,-,TRBV7-8,TRBJ2-7
CASSNTAGGRGETQYF,TGTGCCAGCAGTAATACAGCGGGGGGCAGGGGAGAGACCCAGTACTTC,-,TRBD2,TRBV6-5,TRBJ2-5
CASRLVDTQYF,TGTGCCAGCAGACTGGTGGATACGCAGTATTTT,-,-,TRBV12-3/TRBV12-4,TRBJ2-3
CASSPFSSSAADTQYF,TGTGCCAGCAGCCCCTTTAGCTCCTCTGCCGCAGATACGCAGTATTTT,-,-,TRBV12-3/TRBV12-4,TRBJ2-3
CASQQTSHTEQFF,TGTGCCAGCCAACAAACGTCGCATACTGAGCAGTTCTTC,-,-,TRBV14,TRBJ2-1
CARESGEGNQPQHF,TGTGCCAGGGAGTCGGGAGAGGGCAATCAGCCCCAGCATTTT,once,-,TRBV28,TRBJ1-5
CASSLSTASSNQPQHF,TGTGCCAGCAGTTTATCAACAGCCTCTAGCAATCAGCCCCAGCATTTT,-,-,TRBV12-3/TRBV12-4,TRBJ1-5
CASSSSGGSDTQYF,TGTGCCAGCAGTTCTAGCGGGGGGTCGGATACGCAGTATTTT,-,TRBD2,TRBV12-3/TRBV12-4,TRBJ2-3
CANSLESATDTQYF,TGCGCCAACAGCTTGGAATCAGCCACAGATACGCAGTATTTT,-,-,TRBV5-1,TRBJ2-3
CSVEGDLSTDTQYF,TGCAGCGTTGAAGGTGACTTAAGCACAGATACGCAGTATTTT,-,-,TRBV29-1,TRBJ2-3
CASSLKGMETQYF,TGTGCCAGCAGTTTGAAGGGGATGGAGACCCAGTACTTC,-,-,TRBV12-3/TRBV12-4,TRBJ2-5